One sample yielded the 9 T cell receptor beta chains listed below, sequenced in a study of cytomegalovirus exposure and HLA in healthy donors. In the PCR, 60 Vbeta and 13 Jbeta primers were used. Assay used: immunoSEQ multiplex PCR; TCRdb lists only in-frame clones, some missing. The table has about 130,000 clones, roughly four fifths seen once. The sequenced sample was PBMCs. These receptor sequences come from a male donor in good health and CMV-seropositive.

The rearrangement joins TRBV5-1 to TRBJ2-1; 9 bases are a match to TRBD1. Germline V CDR1 and CDR2: SGHRS, YFSETQ. J lost 1 base, V lost 4 bases, and 3 bases had no gene match. This CDR3 has 15 amino acids. CDR3 protein: CASSPDRGSYNEQFF. The DNA of the CDR3 is TGCGCCAGCAGCCCAGACAGGGGGTCCTACAATGAGCAGTTCTTC.

The V gene is TRBV4-3, the J gene TRBJ1-2; D uncertain. The CDR3 loop spans 15 amino acids. CDR1 and CDR2 (germline): LGHNA, YSLEER. The ends were cut back, 0 bases at V and 4 bases at J, with 12 bases in the middle. In DNA form, the CDR3 reads TGCGCCAGCAGCCAAGATCCTCTACCTCTCTATGGCTACACCTTC. It is translated as CASSQDPLPLYGYTF.

The chain has TRBV5-1 and TRBJ2-1; tentative D call: TRBD1 (5 bases). CDR1 SGHRS and CDR2 YFSETQ come from the germline V gene. V lost 7 bases, J lost 8 bases, and 19 bases lay in between. CDR3 size: 14 residues. The CDR3 spells CASGQQVGFDEQFF. CDR3 nucleotide sequence: TGCGCCAGCGGTCAACAGGTGGGGTTCGATGAGCAGTTCTTC.

V and J are TRBV7-3 and TRBJ1-4, with TRBD1 identical over 7 bases. With V trimmed by 6 bases and J by 7 bases, 11 bases remained unmatched. CDR1 is SGHTA and CDR2 is FQGTGA in the germline V gene. The length of the CDR3 is 15 residues. The CDR3 loop reads CASSSEGARGEKLFF. The CDR3 DNA sequence: TGTGCCAGCAGTTCCGAGGGGGCGCGGGGTGAAAAACTGTTTTTT.

The rearrangement uses TRBV30 and TRBJ1-2; a weak D match, TRBD1 (5 bases). Germline V gene data show CDR1 as GTSNPN and CDR2 as SVGIG (reference sequence). Trimming took off 4 bases at V and 5 bases at J, with 26 bases between the two ends. The CDR3 is 17 amino acids. The CDR3 sequence: CAWMRETGVLGLYGYTF. The CDR3 DNA reads TGTGCCTGGATGCGGGAAACTGGGGTTCTGGGACTGTATGGCTACACCTTC.

In its sample, this clone was seen a few times. The chain links TRBV27 to TRBJ2-7; D perhaps matches TRBD1 (6 bases). Germline V gene sequence: CDR1 MNHEY, CDR2 SMNVEV (reference sequence). Trimming took 8 bases from V and 3 from J, leaving 17 bases between them. This CDR3 region has 14 residues. In DNA, the CDR3 is TGTGCCAGCGGGTACCGGGACACAATCTACGAGCAGTACTTC. Translation gives CASGYRDTIYEQYF.

The chain is built from TRBV11-2 and TRBJ2-3; 7 positions match TRBD1. V was clipped by 2 bases and J by 0 bases; unmatched bases: 11. The CDR3 extends over 18 amino acids. The germline V gene encodes CDR1 SGHAT and CDR2 FQNNGV. The CDR3 DNA sequence: TGTGCCAGCAGCTTACTGCCTAGCAGGGGGATTAGCACAGATACGCAGTATTTT. Translation gives CASSLLPSRGISTDTQYF. The whole variable domain, filled in from reference TRBV11-2 and TRBJ2-3, reads EAGVAQSPRYKIIEKRQSVAFWCNPISGHATLYWYQQILGQGPKLLIQFQNNGVVDDSQLPKDRFSAERLKGVDSTLKIQPAKLEDSAVYLCASSLLPSRGISTDTQYFGPGTRLTVL.

The chain uses TRBV2 and TRBJ2-5, with 8 bases identical to TRBD1. Germline-derived CDR1 and CDR2 are SNHLY and FYNNEI. V was clipped by 10 bases and J by 3 bases; unmatched bases: 7. The CDR3 is made up of 13 amino acids. The DNA for the CDR3 is TGTGCCAACCAGGGGGCTCGGGAAGAGACCCAGTACTTC. It encodes CANQGAREETQYF.

The J gene is TRBJ2-1, the V gene TRBV5-4; 9 bases map to TRBD2. The CDR3 is 15 residues long. Trimming took 1 base from V and 7 from J; bases not matched to a gene: 6. The germline V gene encodes CDR1 SGHNT and CDR2 YYREEE (reference sequence). CDR3 loop: CASSLTAGGQNEQFF. Written as DNA, the CDR3 is TGTGCCAGCAGCTTGACAGCGGGAGGTCAGAATGAGCAGTTCTTC.